This is a list of T cell receptor beta chains from one sample in a study of cytomegalovirus exposure and HLA in healthy donors. Produced via immunoSEQ multiplex PCR; TCRdb's table is partial and in-frame only. Of about 60,000 clones in the sample, about 67% were seen once. Input material: PBMCs. Source of these receptors: a man aged 35 to 55 in good health and CMV-seropositive. CDR3s leave out the opening cysteine and the closing phenylalanine or tryptophan. Only some rows state a clone size, as once, few, many or a class for expanded clones.

abundance: NA; v_gene: TRBV27; j_gene: TRBJ2-3; CDR3aa: ASSFLTSGYTDTQY
abundance: NA; v_gene: TRBV21-1; j_gene: TRBJ2-3; CDR3aa: ASSRQGARDTQY
abundance: NA; v_gene: TRBV9; j_gene: TRBJ2-1; CDR3aa: ASQLGLRDNEQF
abundance: NA; v_gene: TRBV11-1; j_gene: TRBJ1-1; CDR3aa: ASSLRSGEAF
abundance: NA; v_gene: TRBV7-2; j_gene: TRBJ2-7; CDR3aa: ASSSLDREGQY
abundance: NA; v_gene: TRBV5-1; j_gene: TRBJ2-3; CDR3aa: ASSLTSVADTQY
abundance: few; v_gene: TRBV9; j_gene: TRBJ2-1; CDR3aa: ASSAVDFSYNEQF
abundance: once; v_gene: TRBV7-9; j_gene: TRBJ2-3; CDR3aa: ASSSGLLVTDTQY
abundance: once; v_gene: TRBV6-5; j_gene: TRBJ1-4; CDR3aa: ASSFRVATNEKLF
abundance: once; v_gene: TRBV25-1; j_gene: TRBJ2-7; CDR3aa: ASSHPRGTGEQY
abundance: NA; v_gene: TRBV10-1; j_gene: TRBJ2-3; CDR3aa: ASSDPSLGSDTQY
abundance: NA; v_gene: TRBV6-1; j_gene: TRBJ1-6; CDR3aa: ASSDWPGQGGSPLH
abundance: few; v_gene: TRBV4-3; j_gene: TRBJ1-1; CDR3aa: ASSQRYKQGFSTEAF
abundance: NA; v_gene: TRBV30; j_gene: TRBJ1-5; CDR3aa: ASRCQPQH
abundance: once; v_gene: TRBV7-2; j_gene: TRBJ1-1; CDR3aa: ASSSRDGTEAF
abundance: NA; v_gene: TRBV7-3; j_gene: TRBJ2-3; CDR3aa: ASSRLGAQDTQY
abundance: few; v_gene: TRBV19; j_gene: TRBJ2-3; CDR3aa: ASSRGGGDGTDTQY
abundance: NA; v_gene: TRBV6-4; j_gene: TRBJ2-3; CDR3aa: ASSGRGFTDTQY
abundance: NA; v_gene: TRBV30; j_gene: TRBJ1-1; CDR3aa: AWSVAGATEAF
abundance: few; v_gene: TRBV30; j_gene: TRBJ1-5; CDR3aa: AWGAGGQPQH
abundance: NA; v_gene: TRBV5-4; j_gene: TRBJ2-7; CDR3aa: ASSLDREDEQY
abundance: NA; v_gene: TRBV4-1; j_gene: TRBJ1-5; CDR3aa: ASSQAAGTANQPQH
abundance: once; v_gene: TRBV7-2; j_gene: TRBJ2-7; CDR3aa: ASSEEYEQY
abundance: once; v_gene: TRBV9; j_gene: TRBJ1-1; CDR3aa: ASSVGAQMNTEAF
abundance: NA; v_gene: TRBV12-5; j_gene: TRBJ1-1; CDR3aa: ASGQNFNTEAF
abundance: NA; v_gene: TRBV6-5; j_gene: TRBJ2-7; CDR3aa: ASSFVDRGTSYEQY
abundance: few; v_gene: TRBV27; j_gene: TRBJ1-1; CDR3aa: ASSRQGRTEAF
abundance: NA; v_gene: TRBV10-2; j_gene: TRBJ1-1; CDR3aa: ASSEFIGGDTEAF
abundance: NA; v_gene: TRBV7-6; j_gene: TRBJ1-1; CDR3aa: ASSLWQGVQRRNTEAF
abundance: NA; v_gene: TRBV5-1; j_gene: TRBJ2-1; CDR3aa: ASSAELAGGVYNEQF